The rows below give T cell receptor beta chains drawn from one sample of a study of T cell changes during pregnancy in multiple sclerosis. Data came from immunoSEQ multiplex PCR; TCRdb stores just in-frame clones and leaves some out. The sample holds about 18,000 clones, about 84% seen once. This specimen was CD8+ T cells from peripheral blood mononuclear cells, taken after pregnancy. These receptors were taken from a female donor with multiple sclerosis, enrolled in a pregnancy study. CDR3s include the opening cysteine and the closing phenylalanine or tryptophan. The order of the fields is D gene, J gene, V gene, clone size, CDR3 DNA, CDR3 protein. A D gene is named only where the DNA matches it firmly. Expanded clones are given a class, and other clones once, few, many or no size at all.

D gene: -; J gene: TRBJ1-1; V gene: TRBV5-1; clone size: -; CDR3 DNA: TGCGCCAGCAGCTTGGACCATATTGGGAGCACTGAAGCTTTCTTT; CDR3 protein: CASSLDHIGSTEAFF
D gene: -; J gene: TRBJ2-5; V gene: TRBV12-5; clone size: -; CDR3 DNA: TGTGCTAGTGGTTTGGCCTCGGGGGGCCCAGAGACCCAGTACTTC; CDR3 protein: CASGLASGGPETQYF
D gene: TRBD1; J gene: TRBJ1-2; V gene: TRBV5-1; clone size: -; CDR3 DNA: TGCGCCACTACGGCAGGGGGCAACTATGGCTACACCTTC; CDR3 protein: CATTAGGNYGYTF
D gene: TRBD2; J gene: TRBJ2-5; V gene: TRBV9; clone size: -; CDR3 DNA: TGTGCCAGCAGCTCCTGGACTAGCGGGGGGGTCGAGACCCAGTACTTC; CDR3 protein: CASSSWTSGGVETQYF
D gene: -; J gene: TRBJ2-5; V gene: TRBV13; clone size: -; CDR3 DNA: TGTGCCAGCAGCGCGCTCCGGTCAATCGAAGAGACCCAGTACTTC; CDR3 protein: CASSALRSIEETQYF
D gene: TRBD2; J gene: TRBJ2-1; V gene: TRBV5-6; clone size: -; CDR3 DNA: TGTGCCAGCAGCTTCTCCCTGACTAGCGGGAGCAAGGGCAATGAGCAGTTCTTC; CDR3 protein: CASSFSLTSGSKGNEQFF
D gene: TRBD1; J gene: TRBJ2-2; V gene: TRBV2; clone size: -; CDR3 DNA: TGTGCCAGCAGCGACTCCGGGACAGGTCTGACCGGGGAGCTGTTTTTT; CDR3 protein: CASSDSGTGLTGELFF
D gene: TRBD1; J gene: TRBJ1-4; V gene: TRBV6-1; clone size: -; CDR3 DNA: TGTGCCAGCAGTGAAAGCGGGACAGGAGAGGTGTACGAAAAACTGTTTTTT; CDR3 protein: CASSESGTGEVYEKLFF
D gene: -; J gene: TRBJ1-1; V gene: TRBV28; clone size: -; CDR3 DNA: TGTGCCAGCAGTTTATGGACAGAGATGAACACTGAAGCTTTCTTT; CDR3 protein: CASSLWTEMNTEAFF
D gene: -; J gene: TRBJ2-3; V gene: TRBV10-2; clone size: -; CDR3 DNA: TGCGCCAGCAGTGCAGGGGGCACAGATACGCAGTATTTT; CDR3 protein: CASSAGGTDTQYF
D gene: TRBD1; J gene: TRBJ2-7; V gene: TRBV6-1; clone size: few; CDR3 DNA: TGTGCCAGCAGGACGGCCGACAGGGTAGTATACGAGCAGTACTTC; CDR3 protein: CASRTADRVVYEQYF
D gene: TRBD1; J gene: TRBJ1-6; V gene: TRBV10-3; clone size: -; CDR3 DNA: TGTGCCATCAGCAGGACGGGACAGGGTAACTTGCTCAACTCCTCCTATAATTCACCCCTCCACTTT; CDR3 protein: CAISRTGQGNLLNSSYNSPLHF
D gene: TRBD1; J gene: TRBJ2-6; V gene: TRBV4-1; clone size: -; CDR3 DNA: TGCGCCAGCAGCCAAGTTGGGACAGGGACCGTCCTGACTTTC; CDR3 protein: CASSQVGTGTVLTF
D gene: -; J gene: TRBJ1-3; V gene: TRBV7-3; clone size: few; CDR3 DNA: TGTGCCGGTCGAGAACAGGGTACTGGAAACACCATATATTTT; CDR3 protein: CAGREQGTGNTIYF
D gene: -; J gene: TRBJ2-3; V gene: TRBV2; clone size: -; CDR3 DNA: TGTGCCAGCAGCGGGGGTAGCGGCCCAGATACGCAGTATTTT; CDR3 protein: CASSGGSGPDTQYF
D gene: -; J gene: TRBJ2-2; V gene: TRBV5-1; clone size: -; CDR3 DNA: TGCGCCAGCAGCTTGGCCTCCTCCACCGGGGAGCTGTTTTTT; CDR3 protein: CASSLASSTGELFF